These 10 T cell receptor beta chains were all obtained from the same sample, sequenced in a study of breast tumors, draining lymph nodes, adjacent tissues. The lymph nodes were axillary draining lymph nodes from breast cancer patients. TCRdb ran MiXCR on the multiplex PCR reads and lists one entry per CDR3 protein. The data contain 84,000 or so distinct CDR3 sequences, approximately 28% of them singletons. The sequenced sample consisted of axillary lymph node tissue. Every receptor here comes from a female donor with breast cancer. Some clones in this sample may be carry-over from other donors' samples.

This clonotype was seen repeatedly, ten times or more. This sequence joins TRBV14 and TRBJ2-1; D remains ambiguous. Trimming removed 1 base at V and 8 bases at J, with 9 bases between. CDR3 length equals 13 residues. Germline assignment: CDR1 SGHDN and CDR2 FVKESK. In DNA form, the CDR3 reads TGTGCCAGCAGCCAAGGACGCACCTATGAGCAGTTCTTC. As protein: CASSQGRTYEQFF.

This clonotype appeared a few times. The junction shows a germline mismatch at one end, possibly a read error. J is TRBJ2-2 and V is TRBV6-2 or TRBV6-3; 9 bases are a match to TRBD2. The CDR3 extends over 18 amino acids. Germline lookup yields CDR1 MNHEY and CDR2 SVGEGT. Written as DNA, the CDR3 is TGTGCCAGCAGTCACTCGTTTCGGCTAGCGGGATACACCGGGGAGCTGTTTTTT. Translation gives CASSHSFRLAGYTGELFF.

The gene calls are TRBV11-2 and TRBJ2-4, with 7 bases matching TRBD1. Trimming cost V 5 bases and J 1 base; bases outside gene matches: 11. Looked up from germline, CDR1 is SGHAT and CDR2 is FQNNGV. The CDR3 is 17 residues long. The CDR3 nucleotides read TGTGCCAGCAGCCCGAGAGGGACAGCTGCCGCCAAAAACATTCAGTACTTC. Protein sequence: CASSPRGTAAAKNIQYF.

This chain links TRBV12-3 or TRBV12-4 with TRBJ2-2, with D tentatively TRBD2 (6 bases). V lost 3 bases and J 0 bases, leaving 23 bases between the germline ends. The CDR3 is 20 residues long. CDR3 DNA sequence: TGTGCCAGCAGTTTCAACCATCCTGGTGGGGGGAGATCGAACACCGGGGAGCTGTTTTTT. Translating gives CASSFNHPGGGRSNTGELFF.

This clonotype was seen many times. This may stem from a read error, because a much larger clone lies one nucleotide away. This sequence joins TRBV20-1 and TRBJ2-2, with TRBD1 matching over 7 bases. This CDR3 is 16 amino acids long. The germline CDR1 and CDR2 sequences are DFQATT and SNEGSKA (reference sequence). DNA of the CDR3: TGCAGTGCTATTCACCCCGACAGGGCGAACACCGGGGAGCTGCTTTTT. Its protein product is CSAIHPDRANTGELLF.

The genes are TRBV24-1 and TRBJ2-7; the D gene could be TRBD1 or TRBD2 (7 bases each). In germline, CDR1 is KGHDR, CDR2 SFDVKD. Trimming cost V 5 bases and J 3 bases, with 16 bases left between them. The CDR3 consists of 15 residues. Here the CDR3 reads CATSVRGGTDYEQYF. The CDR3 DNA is TGTGCCACCAGTGTTAGGGGGGGGACAGACTACGAGCAGTACTTC.

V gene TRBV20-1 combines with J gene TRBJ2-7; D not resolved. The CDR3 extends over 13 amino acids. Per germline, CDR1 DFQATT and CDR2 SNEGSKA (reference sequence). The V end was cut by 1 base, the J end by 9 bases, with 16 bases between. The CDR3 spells CSARGSATIAQYF. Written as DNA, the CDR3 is TGCAGTGCTAGAGGGTCAGCTACCATCGCGCAGTACTTC.

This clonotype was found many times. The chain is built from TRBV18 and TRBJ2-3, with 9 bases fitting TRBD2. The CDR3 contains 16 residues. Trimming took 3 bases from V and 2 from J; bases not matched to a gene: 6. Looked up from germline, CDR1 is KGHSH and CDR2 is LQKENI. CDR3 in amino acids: CASSPEASGITDTQYF. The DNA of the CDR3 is TGTGCCAGCTCACCGGAGGCTAGCGGGATCACAGATACGCAGTATTTT. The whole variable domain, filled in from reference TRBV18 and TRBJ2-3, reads NAGVMQNPRHLVRRRGQEARLRCSPMKGHSHVYWYRQLPEEGLKFMVYLQKENIIDESGMPKERFSAEFPKEGPSILRIQQVVRGDSAAYFCASSPEASGITDTQYFGPGTRLTVL.

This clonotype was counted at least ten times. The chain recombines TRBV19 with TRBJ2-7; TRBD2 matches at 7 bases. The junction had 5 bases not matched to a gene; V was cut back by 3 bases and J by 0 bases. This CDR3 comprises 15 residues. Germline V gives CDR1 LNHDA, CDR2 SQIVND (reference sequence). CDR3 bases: TGTGCCAGTAGTATGGTAGCTAGCGGCTCCTACGAGCAGTACTTC. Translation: CASSMVASGSYEQYF.

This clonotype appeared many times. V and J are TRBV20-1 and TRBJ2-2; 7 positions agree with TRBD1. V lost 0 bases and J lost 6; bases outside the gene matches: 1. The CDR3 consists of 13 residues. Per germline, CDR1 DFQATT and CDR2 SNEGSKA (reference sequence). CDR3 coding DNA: TGCAGTGCTAGAGATCAGGGGGCCGGGGAGCTGTTTTTT. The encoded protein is CSARDQGAGELFF.